This TCR beta chain was retrieved from a study of shared clonotypes between healthy human individuals. V was pared by 0 bases and J by 3 bases, with 10 bases between. The CDR3 runs 14 residues. Germline CDR1 and CDR2: SGHRS and YFSETQ. The method was immunoSEQ multiplex PCR; TCRdb's version includes in-frame clones alone and lacks a portion of them. Of approximately 980,000 clones listed, around three quarters are singletons. This receptor was taken from a man aged 18 to 29 in good health. The V and J genes are TRBV5-1 and TRBJ2-7; TRBD1 might be the D (5 bases). Sequences were obtained from memory CD4+ T cells sorted from blood. Subset defined: CD45RA-negative fraction. The chain's CDR3 is CASSLARGLYEQYF. The CDR3 nucleotides are TGCGCCAGCAGCTTGGCTAGGGGTCTCTACGAGCAGTACTTC.